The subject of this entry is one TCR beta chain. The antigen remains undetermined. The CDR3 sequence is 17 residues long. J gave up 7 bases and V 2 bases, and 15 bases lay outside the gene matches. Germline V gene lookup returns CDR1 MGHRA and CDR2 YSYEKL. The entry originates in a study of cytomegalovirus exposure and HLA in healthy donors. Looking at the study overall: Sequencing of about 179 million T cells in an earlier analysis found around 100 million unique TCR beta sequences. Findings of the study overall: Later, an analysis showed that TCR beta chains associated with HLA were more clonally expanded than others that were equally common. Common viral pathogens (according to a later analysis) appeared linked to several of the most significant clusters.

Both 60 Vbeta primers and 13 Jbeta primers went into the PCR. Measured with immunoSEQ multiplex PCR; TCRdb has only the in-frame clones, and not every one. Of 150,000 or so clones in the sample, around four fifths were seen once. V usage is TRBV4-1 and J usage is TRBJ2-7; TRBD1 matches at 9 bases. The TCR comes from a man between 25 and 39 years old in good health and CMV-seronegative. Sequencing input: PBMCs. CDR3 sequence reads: CASSQSAVNRGRGEQYF. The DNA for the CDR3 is TGCGCCAGCAGCCAATCAGCCGTGAACAGGGGGCGTGGGGAGCAGTACTTC.